Listed here are 4 T cell receptor beta chains from one sample, sequenced in a study of T cells in tuberculosis. Clones were read by immunoSEQ multiplex PCR, and TCRdb kept only the in-frame ones, dropping some. The sample yields 30,000 to 45,000 clones, roughly 92% seen once. Sequencing input: PBMCs. Receptor source: a donor between 10 and 29 years old with latent tuberculosis or without tuberculosis infection.

The chain combines TRBV5-6 with TRBJ2-7; D is possibly TRBD2 (6 bases). V lost 0 bases and J 3 bases, leaving 7 bases between the germline ends. In germline, CDR1 is SGHDT, CDR2 YYEEEE. The CDR3 has 13 amino acids. In nucleotides, the CDR3 is TGTGCCAGCAGCTTGGAAGCGGGCTACGAGCAGTACTTC. Its translation: CASSLEAGYEQYF. The complete variable domain, with remaining parts taken from reference TRBV5-6 and TRBJ2-7, reads DAGVTQSPTHLIKTRGQQVTLRCSPKSGHDTVSWYQQALGQGPQFIFQYYEEEERQRGNFPDRFSGHQFPNYSSELNVNALLLGDSALYLCASSLEAGYEQYFGPGTRLTVT.

The J gene is TRBJ1-5, the V gene TRBV27; tentatively, D is TRBD1 (5 bases). Trimming cost V 2 bases and J 1 base, with 6 bases left between them. Germline CDR1 reads MNHEY; CDR2 reads SMNVEV (reference sequence). The CDR3 sequence is 14 residues long. The CDR3 nucleotides are TGTGCCAGCAGTTTAAAGGGGAGCAATCAGCCCCAGCATTTT. It translates to CASSLKGSNQPQHF.

The chain combines TRBV7-6 with TRBJ1-3, with D perhaps matching TRBD1 (5 bases). Deletions cut 8 bases from V and 4 bases from J, with 15 bases between. This CDR3 has 14 amino acids. Germline loops: CDR1 SGHVS, CDR2 FNYEAQ. The chain's CDR3 is CASGPRAEGNTIYF. Here the CDR3 DNA reads TGTGCCAGCGGCCCCAGGGCGGAAGGAAACACCATATATTTT.

This chain links TRBV5-1 with TRBJ1-3, with 8 positions matching TRBD1. The CDR3 contains 16 residues. Germline V lookup: CDR1 SGHRS, CDR2 YFSETQ. The V segment lost 4 bases and the J segment 3 bases; nucleotides outside the gene matches: 9. CDR3 sequence reads: CASSQTPDRDGNTIYF. DNA of the CDR3: TGCGCCAGCAGCCAAACCCCGGACAGGGATGGAAACACCATATATTTT.